Listed here are 3 T cell receptor beta chains from one sample, sequenced in a study of T-cell reconstitution after alpha-beta-depleted transplantation in children. Unique molecular identifiers were used to barcode this TCRbeta library. TCRdb reprocessed the PCR reads with MiXCR, giving one entry per CDR3 protein. The table has about 640,000 distinct CDR3 sequences, roughly 15% seen once. Material: PBMCs from the stem cell graft donor, obtained from the stem cell graft. All receptors derive from a human donor who donated a stem cell graft to a child with acute myeloid leukemia.

This clonotype was recorded at least ten times. J is TRBJ1-2 and V is TRBV7-9; D gene uncertain. Deletions cut 0 bases from V and 0 bases from J, with 8 bases between. Germline assignment: CDR1 SEHNR and CDR2 FQNEAQ (reference sequence). This CDR3 is 15 amino acids long. The chain's CDR3 is CASSLAAAANYGYTF. CDR3 nucleotide sequence: TGTGCCAGCAGCTTAGCGGCTGCTGCTAACTATGGCTACACCTTC.

A few counts support this clonotype. The chain has TRBV3-1 and TRBJ2-6; D is unclear. V dropped 2 bases and J dropped 2 bases, with 4 bases sitting between them. CDR3 length equals 14 residues. CDR1 and CDR2 (germline): LGHDT, YNNKEL (reference sequence). CDR3 in DNA: TGTGCCAGCAGCCAAAGAACTGGGGCCAACGTCCTGACTTTC. It is translated as CASSQRTGANVLTF.

In its sample, this clonotype was seen many times. The rearrangement links TRBV29-1 to TRBJ1-2; D not certain. The germline V and J ends were trimmed by 2 bases and 8 bases, with 3 bases remaining between them. The CDR3 is 9 amino acids. CDR1 and CDR2 (germline): SQVTM, ANQGSEA. Here the CDR3 DNA reads TGCAGCGTTGAACGAGGCTACACCTTC. Its translation is CSVERGYTF.